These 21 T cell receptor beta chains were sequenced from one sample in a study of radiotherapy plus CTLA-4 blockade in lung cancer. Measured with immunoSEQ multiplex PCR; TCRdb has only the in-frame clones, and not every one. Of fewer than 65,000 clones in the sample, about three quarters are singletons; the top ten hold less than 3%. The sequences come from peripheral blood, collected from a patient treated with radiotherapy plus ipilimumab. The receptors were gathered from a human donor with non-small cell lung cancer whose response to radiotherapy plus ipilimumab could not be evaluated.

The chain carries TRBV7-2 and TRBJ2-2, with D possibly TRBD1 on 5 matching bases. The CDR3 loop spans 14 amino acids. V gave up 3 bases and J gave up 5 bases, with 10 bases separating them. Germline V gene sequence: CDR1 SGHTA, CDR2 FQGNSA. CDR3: CASSFLTETGELFF. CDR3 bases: TGTGCCAGCAGCTTTCTGACAGAAACCGGGGAGCTGTTTTTT. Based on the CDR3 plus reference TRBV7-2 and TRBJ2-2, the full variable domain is GAGVSQSPSNKVTEKGKDVELRCDPISGHTALYWYRQSLGQGLEFLIYFQGNSAPDKSGLPSDRFSAERTGGSVSTLTIQRTQQEDSAVYLCASSFLTETGELFFGEGSRLTVL.

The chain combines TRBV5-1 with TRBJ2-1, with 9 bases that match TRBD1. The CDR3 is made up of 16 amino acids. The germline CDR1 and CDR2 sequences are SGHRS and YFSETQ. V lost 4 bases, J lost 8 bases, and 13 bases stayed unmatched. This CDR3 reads CASSVAGTGYGDEQFF. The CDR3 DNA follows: TGCGCCAGCAGCGTTGCCGGGACAGGGTATGGCGATGAGCAGTTCTTC.

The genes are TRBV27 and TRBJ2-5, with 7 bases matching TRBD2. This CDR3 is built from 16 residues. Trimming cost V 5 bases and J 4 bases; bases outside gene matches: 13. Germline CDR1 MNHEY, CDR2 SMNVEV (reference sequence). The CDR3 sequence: CASSPSSGATPETQYF. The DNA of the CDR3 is TGTGCCAGCAGTCCCTCGAGCGGGGCGACTCCAGAGACCCAGTACTTC.

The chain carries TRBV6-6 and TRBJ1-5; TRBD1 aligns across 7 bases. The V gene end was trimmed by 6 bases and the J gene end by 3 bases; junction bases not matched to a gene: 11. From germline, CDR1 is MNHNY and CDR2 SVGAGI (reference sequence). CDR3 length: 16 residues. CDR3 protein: CASRVTGDKLNQPQHF. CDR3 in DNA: TGTGCCAGCAGGGTTACAGGGGACAAGCTCAATCAGCCCCAGCATTTT.

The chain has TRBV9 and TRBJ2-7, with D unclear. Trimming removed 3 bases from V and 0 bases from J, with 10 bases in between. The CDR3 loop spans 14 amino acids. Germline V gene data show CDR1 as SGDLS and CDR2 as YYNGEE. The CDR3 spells CASSADTSSYEQYF. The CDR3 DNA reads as TGTGCCAGCAGCGCTGACACGAGCTCCTACGAGCAGTACTTC.

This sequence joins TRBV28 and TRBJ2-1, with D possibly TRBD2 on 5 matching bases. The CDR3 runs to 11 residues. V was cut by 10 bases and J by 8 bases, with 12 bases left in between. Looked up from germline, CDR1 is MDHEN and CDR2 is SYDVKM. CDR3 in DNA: TGTGCCACCCACCTGGAGGATGAGCAGTTCTTC. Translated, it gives CATHLEDEQFF.

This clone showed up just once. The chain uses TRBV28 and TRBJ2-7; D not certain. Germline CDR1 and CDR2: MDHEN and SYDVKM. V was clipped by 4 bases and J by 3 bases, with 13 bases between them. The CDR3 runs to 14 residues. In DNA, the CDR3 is TGTGCCAGCAGTTCGAGCGACCGAGTCTACGAGCAGTACTTC. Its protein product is CASSSSDRVYEQYF.

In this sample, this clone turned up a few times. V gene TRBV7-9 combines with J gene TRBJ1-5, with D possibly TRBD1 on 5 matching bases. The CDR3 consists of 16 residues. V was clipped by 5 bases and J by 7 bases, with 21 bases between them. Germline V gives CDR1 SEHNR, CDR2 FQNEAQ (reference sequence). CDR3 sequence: CASSDFGGGLGQPQHF. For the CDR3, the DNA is TGTGCCAGCAGCGATTTTGGCGGGGGTTTGGGACAGCCCCAGCATTTT.

The CDR3 protein is CASRRGTGGYEQYF. The DNA for the CDR3 is TGTGCCAGCAGGCGGGGGACAGGGGGGTACGAGCAGTACTTC. V and J are TRBV25-1 and TRBJ2-7; 11 bases line up with TRBD1. The V gene end was trimmed by 6 bases and the J gene end by 4 bases; junction bases not matched to a gene: 5. The CDR3 is 14 amino acids. Looked up from germline, CDR1 is MGHDK and CDR2 is SYGVNS.

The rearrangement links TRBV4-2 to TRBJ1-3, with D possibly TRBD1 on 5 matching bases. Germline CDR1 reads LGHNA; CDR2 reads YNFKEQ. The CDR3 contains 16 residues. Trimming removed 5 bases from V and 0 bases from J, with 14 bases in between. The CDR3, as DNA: TGTGCCAGCAGCAGAACCCAGGGTACCTCTGGAAACACCATATATTTT. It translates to CASSRTQGTSGNTIYF.

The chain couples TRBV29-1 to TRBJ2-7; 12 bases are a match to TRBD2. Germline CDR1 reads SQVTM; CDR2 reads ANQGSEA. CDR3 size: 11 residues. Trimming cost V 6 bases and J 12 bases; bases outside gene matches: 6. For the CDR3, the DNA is TGCAGCGTATGGACTAGCGGGATGGGGTACTTC. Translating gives CSVWTSGMGYF.

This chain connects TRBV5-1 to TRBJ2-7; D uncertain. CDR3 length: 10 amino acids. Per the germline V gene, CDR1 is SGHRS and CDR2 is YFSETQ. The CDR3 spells CARVERNPPV. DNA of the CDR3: TGCGCCAGGGTGGAGCGCAACCCCCCGGTC.

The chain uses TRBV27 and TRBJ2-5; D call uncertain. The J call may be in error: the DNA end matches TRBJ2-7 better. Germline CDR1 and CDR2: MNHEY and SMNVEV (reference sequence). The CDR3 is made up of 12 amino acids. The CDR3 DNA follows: TGTGCCAGCAGTTTGCATGGTTACGAGCAGTACTTC. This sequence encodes CASSLHGYEQYF.

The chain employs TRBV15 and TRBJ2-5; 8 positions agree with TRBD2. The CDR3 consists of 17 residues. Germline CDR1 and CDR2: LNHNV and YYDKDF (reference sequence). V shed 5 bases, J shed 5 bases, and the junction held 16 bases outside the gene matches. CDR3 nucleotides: TGTGCCACCAGCGCCCCATTTGCGGGACTAGGAGTGGAGACCCAGTACTTC. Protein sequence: CATSAPFAGLGVETQYF.

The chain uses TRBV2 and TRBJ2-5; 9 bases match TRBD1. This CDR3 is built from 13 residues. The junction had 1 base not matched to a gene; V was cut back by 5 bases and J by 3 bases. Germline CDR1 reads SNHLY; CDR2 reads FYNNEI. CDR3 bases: TGTGCCAGCAGTCGACAGGGGGAAGAGACCCAGTACTTC. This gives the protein CASSRQGEETQYF.

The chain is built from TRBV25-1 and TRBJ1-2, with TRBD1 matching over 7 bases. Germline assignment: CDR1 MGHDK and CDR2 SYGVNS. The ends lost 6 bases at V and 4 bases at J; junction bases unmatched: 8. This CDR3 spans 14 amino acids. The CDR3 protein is CASSRRQGTYGYTF. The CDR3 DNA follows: TGTGCCAGCAGCAGAAGACAGGGCACCTATGGCTACACCTTC.

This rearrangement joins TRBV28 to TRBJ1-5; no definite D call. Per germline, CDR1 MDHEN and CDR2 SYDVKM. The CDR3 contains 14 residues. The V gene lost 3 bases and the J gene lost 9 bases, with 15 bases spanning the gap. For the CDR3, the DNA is TGTGCCAGCAGTTTTGGAGGAGGGAAGGGGCCCCAGCATTTT. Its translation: CASSFGGGKGPQHF.

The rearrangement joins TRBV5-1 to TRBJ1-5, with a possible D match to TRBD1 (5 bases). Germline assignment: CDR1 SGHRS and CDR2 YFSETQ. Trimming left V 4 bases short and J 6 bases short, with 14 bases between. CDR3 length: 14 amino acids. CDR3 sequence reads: CASSKTGGSQPQHF. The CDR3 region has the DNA TGCGCCAGCAGCAAGACCGGGGGAAGTCAGCCCCAGCATTTT.

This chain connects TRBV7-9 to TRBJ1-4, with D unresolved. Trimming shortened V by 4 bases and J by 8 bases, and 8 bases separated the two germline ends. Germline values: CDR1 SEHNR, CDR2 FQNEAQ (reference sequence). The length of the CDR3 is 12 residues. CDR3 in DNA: TGTGCCAGCAGCTACAGTGGGGAAAAACTGTTTTTT. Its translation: CASSYSGEKLFF.

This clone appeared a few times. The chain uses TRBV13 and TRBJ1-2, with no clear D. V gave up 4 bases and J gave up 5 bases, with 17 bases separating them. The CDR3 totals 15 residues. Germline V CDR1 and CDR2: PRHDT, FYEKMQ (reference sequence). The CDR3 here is CASSSAGGSRYGYTF. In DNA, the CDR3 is TGTGCCAGCAGCTCCGCGGGAGGTTCGCGATATGGCTACACCTTC.

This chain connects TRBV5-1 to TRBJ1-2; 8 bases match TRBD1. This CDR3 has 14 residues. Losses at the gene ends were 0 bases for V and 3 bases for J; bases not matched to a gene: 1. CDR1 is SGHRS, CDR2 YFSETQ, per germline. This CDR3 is CASSLGTGHYGYTF. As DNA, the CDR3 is TGCGCCAGCAGCTTGGGGACAGGGCACTATGGCTACACCTTC.